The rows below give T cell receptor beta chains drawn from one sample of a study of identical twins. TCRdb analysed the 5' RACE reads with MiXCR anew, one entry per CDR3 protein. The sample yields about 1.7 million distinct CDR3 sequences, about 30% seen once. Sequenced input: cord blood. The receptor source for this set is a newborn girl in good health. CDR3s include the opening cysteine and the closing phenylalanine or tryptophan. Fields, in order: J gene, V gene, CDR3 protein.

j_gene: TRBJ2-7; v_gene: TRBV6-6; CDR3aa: CASTGTDAYEQYF
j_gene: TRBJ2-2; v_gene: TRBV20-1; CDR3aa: CSARDRLAGTAGTGELFF
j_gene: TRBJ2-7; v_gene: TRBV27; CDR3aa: CASALASGYYEQYF
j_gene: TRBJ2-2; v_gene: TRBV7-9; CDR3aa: CAIIRTGELFF
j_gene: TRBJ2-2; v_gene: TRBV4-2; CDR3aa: CASSQGQHSTGELFF
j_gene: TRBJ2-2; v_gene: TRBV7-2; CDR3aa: CASSLAGGAGELFF
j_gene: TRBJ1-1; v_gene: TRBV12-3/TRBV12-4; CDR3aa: CASSLALGTEAFF
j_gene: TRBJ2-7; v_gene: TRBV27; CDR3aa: CASSLGPEGYEQYF
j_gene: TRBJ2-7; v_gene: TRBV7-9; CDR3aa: CASSLGASEFSSYEQYF
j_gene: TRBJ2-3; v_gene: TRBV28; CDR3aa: CASSFPRLASDTQYF
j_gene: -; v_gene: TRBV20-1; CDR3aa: CSAPHIAGGTHEQYF
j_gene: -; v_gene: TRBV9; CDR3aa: CASSGVGGGTQYF
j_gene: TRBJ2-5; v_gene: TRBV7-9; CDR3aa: CASSLALTRDRERGTQYF
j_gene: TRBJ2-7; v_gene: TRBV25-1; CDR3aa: CASSPDGVPYYEQYF
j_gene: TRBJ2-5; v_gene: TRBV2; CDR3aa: CASSKSPRREETQYF
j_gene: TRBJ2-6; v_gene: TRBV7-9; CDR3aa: CASSPDRVYSGANVLTF
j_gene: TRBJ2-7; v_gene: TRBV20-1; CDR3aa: CSAPIAGGPDEQYF
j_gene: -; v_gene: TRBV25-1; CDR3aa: CASSESGGSDEQYF
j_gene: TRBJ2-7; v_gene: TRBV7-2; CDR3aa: CASSEFTGLAGGVSYNEQYF
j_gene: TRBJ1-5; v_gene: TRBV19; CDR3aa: CASSIDQGNQPQHF
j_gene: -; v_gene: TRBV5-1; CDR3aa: CASSVIAGQGTEQYF
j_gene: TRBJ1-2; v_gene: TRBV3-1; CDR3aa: CAGSQVFRSYGYTF
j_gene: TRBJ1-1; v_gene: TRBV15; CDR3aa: CATSRDRAPGNTEAFF
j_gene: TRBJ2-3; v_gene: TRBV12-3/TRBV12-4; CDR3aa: CASSPGTSGGPDTQYF
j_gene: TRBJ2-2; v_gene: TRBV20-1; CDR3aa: CSARPIAGGELFF
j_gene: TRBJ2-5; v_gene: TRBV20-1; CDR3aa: CSARDQLAGDKQYF
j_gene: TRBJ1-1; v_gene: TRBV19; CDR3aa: CASSMGGTGRLGTEAFF
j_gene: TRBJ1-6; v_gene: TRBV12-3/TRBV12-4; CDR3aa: CASGPTGFNNSPLHF
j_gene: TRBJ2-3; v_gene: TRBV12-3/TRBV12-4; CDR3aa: CASSSRAFTDTQYF
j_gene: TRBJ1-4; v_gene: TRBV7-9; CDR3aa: CASSLQTGLQEEKLFF
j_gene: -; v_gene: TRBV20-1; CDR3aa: CSAKTSGGTQYF
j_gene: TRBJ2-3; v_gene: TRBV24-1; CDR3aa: CATSDPYTQYF
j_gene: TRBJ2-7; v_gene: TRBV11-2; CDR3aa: CASSSLRGKSSYEQYF
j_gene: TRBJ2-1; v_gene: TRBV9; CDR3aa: CASSGTSGSTNEQFF
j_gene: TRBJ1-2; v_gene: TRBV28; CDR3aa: CASSWAGAWGGYTF
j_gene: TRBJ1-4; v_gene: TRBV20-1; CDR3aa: CSARASGTGGYEKLFF
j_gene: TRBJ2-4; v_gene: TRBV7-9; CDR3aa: CASSAPGSPPYGQYF
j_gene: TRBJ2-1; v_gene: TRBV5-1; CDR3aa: CASSLTSGLAGGNEQFF
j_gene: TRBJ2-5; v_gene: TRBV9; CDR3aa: CASSVAQRGSQETQYF
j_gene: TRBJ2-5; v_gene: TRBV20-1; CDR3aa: CSATIGRGYNEQYF
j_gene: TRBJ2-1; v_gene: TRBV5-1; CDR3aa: CASSFGDPIWDNEQFF
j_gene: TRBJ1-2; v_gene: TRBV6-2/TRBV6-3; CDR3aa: CASSYGDRAIYGYTF
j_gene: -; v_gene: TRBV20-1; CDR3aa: CSAIRQGGGEQYF
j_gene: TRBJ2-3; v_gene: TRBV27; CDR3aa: CASSLLLGLADTQYF
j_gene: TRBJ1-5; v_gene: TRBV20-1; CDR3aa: CSAQGGSNQPRHF
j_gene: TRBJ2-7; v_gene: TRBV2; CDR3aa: CASSGTGLSSYEQYF
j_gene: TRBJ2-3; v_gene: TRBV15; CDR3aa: CATRPPGLYTDTRYF
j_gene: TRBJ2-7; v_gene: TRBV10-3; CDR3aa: CAISDPDPGHLLGKEQYF
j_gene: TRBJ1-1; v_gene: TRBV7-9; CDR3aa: CASSFSERAEAFF
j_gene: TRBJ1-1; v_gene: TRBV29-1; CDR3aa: CSVEWRDRHLEAFF
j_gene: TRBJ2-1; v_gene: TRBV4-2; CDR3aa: CASSQDPDRGQFF